The sequence of this TCR beta chain was determined in a study of blood T cell repertoires in COVID-19. Study information: PBMCs, B-cell-depleted T cells, or T cells were the source of the cDNA or gDNA that made up the material.

The authors' processing: Amplification of reference gene primers provided the estimated nucleated cell counts. Measured with immunoSEQ multiplex PCR; TCRdb has only the in-frame clones, and not every one. V and J calls and clone size follow that table, whereas D and trimming were derived from the DNA. The sample includes fewer than 250,000 clones, roughly 80% of them seen just once. V was cut by 6 bases and J by 4 bases, with 10 bases left in between. This CDR3 is 13 amino acids long. Looked up from germline, CDR1 is MDHEN and CDR2 is SYDVKM. V gene TRBV28 combines with J gene TRBJ1-5; D is unresolved. This sequence originates from a woman in her 70s with acute or convalescent COVID-19. The sequenced material came from peripheral blood. CDR3 DNA: TGTGCCAGCAGACAGAACCTGAATCAGCCCCAGCATTTT. Its translation is CASRQNLNQPQHF.